Below are 15 T cell receptor beta chains sequenced from a single sample in a study of cytomegalovirus exposure and HLA in healthy donors (dated by TCRdb to 2017 to 2019). Library preparation was by the immunoSEQ multiplex PCR assay. For the multiplex PCR, a mixture combining 60 forward primers for TCR Vbeta segments and 13 reverse primers for TCR Jbeta segments was used. Entries here come from immuneACCESS through TCRdb and include only in-frame sequences with V and J called. Some clones fail to appear in such tables; in the studies checked, an unresolved V gene covers under half of the shortfall, and the cause of the remainder is unknown. The sample contains over 150,000 clones, about four fifths of them found a single time. Clones ranked in the top ten supply 1% of the sample. Sample: PBMCs. The receptor source for this set is a woman aged 45 to 65 in good health and CMV-seropositive.

The CDR3 spells CASRDYRAEAFF. The CDR3 DNA is TGTGCCAGCAGAGATTACAGGGCTGAAGCTTTCTTT. The chain couples TRBV6-6 to TRBJ1-1, with a tentative D call TRBD1 (6 bases). V lost 6 bases, J lost 6 bases, and 11 bases lay in between. The CDR3 loop spans 12 amino acids. The germline CDR1 and CDR2 sequences are MNHNY and SVGAGI (reference sequence).

V and J are TRBV9 and TRBJ2-5, with D possibly matching TRBD1 (6 bases). From germline, CDR1 is SGDLS and CDR2 YYNGEE. This CDR3 has 14 amino acids. Trimming removed 1 base at V and 5 bases at J, with 12 bases between. As DNA, the CDR3 is TGTGCCAGCAGCGTAAACACAGGGCTGGAGACCCAGTACTTC. This sequence encodes CASSVNTGLETQYF.

This chain uses TRBV23-1 with TRBJ2-3, with 8 bases aligning to TRBD2. Being an ORF, TRBV23-1 has a function that is uncertain. V lost 0 bases to trimming and J lost 2 bases; unmatched junction nucleotides: 10. The length of the CDR3 is 18 residues. The CDR3 sequence is CASSQSSSRAGATDTQYF. The CDR3 nucleotides are TGCGCCAGCAGTCAATCGAGCTCACGAGCGGGGGCCACAGATACGCAGTATTTT.

V gene TRBV11-3 combines with J gene TRBJ2-7; D is uncertain. The germline CDR1 and CDR2 sequences are SGHNT and YENEEA. The CDR3 totals 13 residues. The ends were cut back, 3 bases at V and 1 base at J, with 7 bases in the middle. This CDR3 is CASSLGQSYEQYF. Written as DNA, the CDR3 is TGTGCCAGCAGCTTGGGCCAATCCTACGAGCAGTACTTC.

This chain connects TRBV15 to TRBJ2-1; 14 bases are shared with TRBD2. Trimming cost V 8 bases and J 10 bases; bases outside gene matches: 10. CDR3 length: 15 residues. In germline, CDR1 is LNHNV, CDR2 YYDKDF (reference sequence). CDR3: CATAQTSGRAGEQFF. The CDR3 region has the DNA TGTGCCACCGCCCAGACTAGCGGGAGGGCCGGGGAGCAGTTCTTC.

This clone was seen more than once but under ten times. The chain links TRBV5-1 to TRBJ2-1; 12 nucleotides align to TRBD2. The V gene end was trimmed by 1 base and the J gene end by 4 bases; junction bases not matched to a gene: 6. This CDR3 contains 17 residues. CDR1 SGHRS and CDR2 YFSETQ come from the germline V gene. CDR3 coding DNA: TGCGCCAGCAGCTTGTTACTAGCGGGAGGAAGTTACAATGAGCAGTTCTTC. Amino acids: CASSLLLAGGSYNEQFF.

This clone showed up just once. The CDR3, as DNA: TGCGCCAGCAGCTTGACGGGACAGGTACACGAGCAGTACTTC. Translated, it gives CASSLTGQVHEQYF. V usage is TRBV5-1 and J usage is TRBJ2-7; 8 bases map to TRBD1. The CDR3 covers 14 residues. V trimming: 1 base; J trimming: 5 bases; junction bases outside the gene matches: 5. CDR1 and CDR2 (germline): SGHRS, YFSETQ.

The genes are TRBV7-6 and TRBJ2-7, with unresolved D. CDR1 is SGHVS, CDR2 FNYEAQ, per germline. V was cut by 5 bases and J by 1 base, with 9 bases left in between. The CDR3 has 13 amino acids. CDR3 coding DNA: TGTGCCAGCAGCCTCAGCGCATCCTACGAGCAGTACTTC. Amino acids: CASSLSASYEQYF.

This clone was counted between two and nine times. The chain uses TRBV4-3 and TRBJ2-2; TRBD2 aligns across 11 bases. There are 16 residues in the CDR3. Germline CDR1 and CDR2: LGHNA and YSLEER. The trim removed 4 bases at V and 2 bases at J, leaving 3 bases unmatched. The CDR3 reads CASSPTSGGNTGELFF. The DNA for the CDR3 is TGCGCCAGCAGCCCTACTAGCGGGGGAAACACCGGGGAGCTGTTTTTT.

This clone was picked up a small number of times. The germline gene is not matched at one end of the junction; a read error may be the cause. The chain has TRBV6-6 and TRBJ1-1; a weak D match, TRBD1 (6 bases). The CDR3 covers 13 residues. Germline CDR1 MNHNY, CDR2 SVGAGI (reference sequence). DNA of the CDR3: TGTGCCATCAGTGAGAGACAGGAGAGTGAAGCTTTCTTT. Protein: CAISERQESEAFF.

The chain uses TRBV6-4 and TRBJ2-2; 7 nucleotides align to TRBD1. V gave up 3 bases and J gave up 4 bases; unmatched junction bases: 2. The CDR3 has 14 residues. Germline V gives CDR1 MRHNA, CDR2 SNTAGT. In DNA form, the CDR3 reads TGTGCCAGCAGTGAGACAGGGTCCACCGGGGAGCTGTTTTTT. This translates into CASSETGSTGELFF.

This chain links TRBV7-2 with TRBJ2-5, with TRBD2 matching 14 bases. Per the germline V gene, CDR1 is SGHTA and CDR2 is FQGNSA. Unmatched junction bases numbered 8, after V lost 4 bases and J lost 1 base. This CDR3 spans 18 amino acids. This CDR3 is CASSSRTSGGPFQETQYF. CDR3 DNA sequence: TGTGCCAGCAGCTCAAGGACTAGCGGGGGGCCCTTCCAAGAGACCCAGTACTTC.

J is TRBJ2-7 and V is TRBV14; 7 bases are shared with TRBD2. V trimming: 1 base; J trimming: 3 bases; junction bases outside the gene matches: 6. The germline gives CDR1 SGHDN, CDR2 FVKESK. There are 15 residues in the CDR3. The CDR3 DNA is TGTGCCAGCAGCCAAGGGGGACTACGGGTCTACGAGCAGTACTTC. It specifies CASSQGGLRVYEQYF.

The chain combines TRBV2 with TRBJ1-3, with D maybe TRBD1 (6 bases). The length of the CDR3 is 17 residues. The germline CDR1 and CDR2 sequences are SNHLY and FYNNEI. The germline V and J ends were trimmed by 4 bases and 0 bases, with 16 bases remaining between them. CDR3 nucleotide sequence: TGTGCCAGCAGTGCGGTTTGGGGACAAAACTCTGGAAACACCATATATTTT. It encodes CASSAVWGQNSGNTIYF.

The chain is built from TRBV30 and TRBJ2-3; possible D gene TRBD1, 5 bases. Germline loops: CDR1 GTSNPN, CDR2 SVGIG (reference sequence). The CDR3 spans 14 residues. V was shortened by 0 bases and J by 4 bases, with 11 bases between the two germline ends. As DNA, the CDR3 is TGTGCCTGGAGTGTACAACAGGTTCCAGATACGCAGTATTTT. Translation: CAWSVQQVPDTQYF.